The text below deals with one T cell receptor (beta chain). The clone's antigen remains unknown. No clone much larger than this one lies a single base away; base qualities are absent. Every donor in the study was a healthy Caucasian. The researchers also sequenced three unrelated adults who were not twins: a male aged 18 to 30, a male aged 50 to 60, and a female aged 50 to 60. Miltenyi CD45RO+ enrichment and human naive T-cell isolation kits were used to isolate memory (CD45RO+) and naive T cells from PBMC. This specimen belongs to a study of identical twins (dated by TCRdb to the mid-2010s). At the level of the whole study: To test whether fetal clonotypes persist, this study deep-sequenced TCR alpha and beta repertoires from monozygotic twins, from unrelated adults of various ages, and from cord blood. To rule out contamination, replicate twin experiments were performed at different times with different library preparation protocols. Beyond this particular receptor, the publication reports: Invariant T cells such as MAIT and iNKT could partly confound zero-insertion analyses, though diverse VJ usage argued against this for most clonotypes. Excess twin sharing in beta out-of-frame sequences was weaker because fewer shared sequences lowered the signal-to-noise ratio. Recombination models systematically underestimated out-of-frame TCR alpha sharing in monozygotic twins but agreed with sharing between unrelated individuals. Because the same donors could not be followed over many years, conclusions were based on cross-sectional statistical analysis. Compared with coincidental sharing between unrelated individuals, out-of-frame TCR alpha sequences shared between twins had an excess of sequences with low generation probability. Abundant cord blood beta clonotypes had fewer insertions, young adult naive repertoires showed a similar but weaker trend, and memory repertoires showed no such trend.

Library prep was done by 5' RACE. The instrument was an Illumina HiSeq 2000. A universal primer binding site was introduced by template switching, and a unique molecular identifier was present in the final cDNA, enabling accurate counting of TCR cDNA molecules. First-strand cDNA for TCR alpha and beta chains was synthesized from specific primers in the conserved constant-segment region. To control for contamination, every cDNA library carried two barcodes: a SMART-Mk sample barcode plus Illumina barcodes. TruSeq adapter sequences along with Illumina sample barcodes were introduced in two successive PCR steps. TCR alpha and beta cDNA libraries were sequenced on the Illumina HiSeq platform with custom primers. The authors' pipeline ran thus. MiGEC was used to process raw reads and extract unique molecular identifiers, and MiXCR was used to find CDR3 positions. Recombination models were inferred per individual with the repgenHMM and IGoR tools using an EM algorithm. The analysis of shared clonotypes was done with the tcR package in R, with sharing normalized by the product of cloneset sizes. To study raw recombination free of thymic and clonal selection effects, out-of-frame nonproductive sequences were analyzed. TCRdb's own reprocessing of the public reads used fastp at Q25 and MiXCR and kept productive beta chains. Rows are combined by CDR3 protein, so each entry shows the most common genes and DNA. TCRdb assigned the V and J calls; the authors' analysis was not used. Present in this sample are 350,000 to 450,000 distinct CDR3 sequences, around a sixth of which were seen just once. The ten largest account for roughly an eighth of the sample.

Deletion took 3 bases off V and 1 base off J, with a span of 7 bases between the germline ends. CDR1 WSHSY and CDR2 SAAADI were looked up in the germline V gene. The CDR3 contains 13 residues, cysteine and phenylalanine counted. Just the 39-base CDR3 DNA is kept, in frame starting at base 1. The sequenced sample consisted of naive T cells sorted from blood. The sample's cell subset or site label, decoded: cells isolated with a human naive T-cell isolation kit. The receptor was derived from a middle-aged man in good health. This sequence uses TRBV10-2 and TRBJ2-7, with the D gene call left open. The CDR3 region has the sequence CASSDNFSYEQYF. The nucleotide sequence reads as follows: TGCGCCAGCAGTGACAATTTTTCCTACGAGCAGTACTTC.